This T cell receptor beta chain was identified in a study of T cells in Graves' hyperthyroidism and ophthalmopathy (dated by TCRdb to between 2018 and 2021). General notes on the study: Peripheral blood samples were taken at initial diagnosis, before any treatment was given. TCR V-J signatures able to tell the groups apart were searched for in a discovery cohort of approximately 95 patients, of whom over 40 had Graves' ophthalmopathy and around 56 had stable Graves' hyperthyroidism. The paper describes TCR Vbeta CDR3 sequencing of around 140 peripheral blood samples, made up of some 42 ophthalmopathy patients, more than 70 hyperthyroidism patients and 17 progressor patients. For training and testing, the approximately 97 patients in the discovery cohort were randomly divided in a 7:3 ratio. Whether ophthalmopathy could be predicted prospectively was tested in an independent validation cohort made up of approximately 19 hyperthyroidism patients plus 17 patients who later progressed to ophthalmopathy. The study also compared thyroid tissue and blood T-cell repertoires from roughly 6 Graves' hyperthyroidism patients. After sampling, hyperthyroidism patients received methimazole starting at 30 mg daily, and ophthalmopathy patients received high-dose intravenous methylprednisolone.

Stable Graves' hyperthyroidism was defined as the absence of progression to ophthalmopathy over 18 months of follow-up. Hyperthyroidism patients were newly diagnosed, with disease duration under 2 months, and aged 18 to 65 years. The study excluded patients with uncontrolled infections, other autoimmune diseases, pregnancy or lactation. Diagnoses were established on the basis of clinical symptoms, serum thyroxine and TRAb, thyroid ultrasound, and orbital computed tomography. Ficoll-Paque density gradient centrifugation was used to isolate PBMCs from under 11 ml of fresh peripheral blood. Total RNA was extracted using Trizol reagent, and RNA quality was assessed on an Agilent 2100 Bioanalyzer. Amplification of TCR beta CDR3 regions was carried out from RNA transcripts. A first-round RT-PCR of the TCR CDR3 used the HTBI primer set with the Qiagen OneStep RT-PCR kit. The libraries were constructed in a second round of multiplex PCR and then size-selected and purified. The libraries were sequenced on an Illumina HiSeq2000 using paired-end 100 bp reads. Per the original workflow: SOAPnuke was used to process the raw data, removing reads that contained adapters or uncalled bases, had a mean Phred below 15, or lacked an exact match to the constant primer or identifier. High-quality paired reads were merged using COPE v1.2.5, and each unique nucleotide sequence was defined as a clonotype. MiTCR v1.1 was used to align clonotypes to the IMGT TRBV, TRBD and TRBJ reference segments. Only V-J combinations with frequency above 0.0001, covering 99% to 99.2% of repertoires, were analysed. The TCS score was defined as F50 (clonal expansion) divided by E x V (chaos), with BLOSUM62-based TCRdist calculated between CDR3 peptides within each V-J. Welch's t-statistics and random forest reduced several hundred V-J features to some 14, which were used in a naive Bayes classifier (R e1071). The public reads were run again by TCRdb, first through fastp at Q25 and then through MiXCR, and only productive beta chains were kept. Entries that share a CDR3 protein sequence are merged under the most common genes and DNA. The V and J calls and clone size are TCRdb's, not the authors'. The sample has hundreds of thousands of distinct CDR3 sequences on record, 15% to 17% of them singletons. The ten most abundant clones make up 13% to 15% of the sample.

Overall results and qualifications from the work: During validation, the model predicted progression to ophthalmopathy a median of around 7 months ahead of onset, with almost 71% sensitivity and more than 72% specificity. In cross-validation, a model built on a 13 V-J signature told ophthalmopathy apart from stable hyperthyroidism with approximately 90% sensitivity and roughly 81% specificity, and in testing the same model reached 80%/75%. No statistical method was used to set the sample size in advance, and investigators knew the group allocation. Blood samples also contained most of the expanded thyroid clonotypes (frequency above 0.001), which suggests that blood repertoires may reflect thyroid immune responses.

Ten or more counts support this clonotype. Its target antigen remains unknown. No quality values exist for individual bases; no much larger clone is one base distant. The source of this sequence is a young woman with Graves' hyperthyroidism. The sequencing input was blood.

The CDR3 reads as follows: CASSGEKPQHF. The base sequence is TGTGCCAGCAGTGGGGAGAAGCCCCAGCATTTT. This sequence uses TRBV28 and TRBJ1-5; the D gene is not confidently resolved. The CDR3 numbers 11 residues from cysteine through phenylalanine. CDR3 DNA is the only sequence kept; it has 33 bases, read in frame from the first base. CDR1 is given as MDHEN and CDR2 as SYDVKM, both from the germline V gene. Between the V and J ends, shortened by 5 bases and 8 bases respectively, the junction contains 7 bases.